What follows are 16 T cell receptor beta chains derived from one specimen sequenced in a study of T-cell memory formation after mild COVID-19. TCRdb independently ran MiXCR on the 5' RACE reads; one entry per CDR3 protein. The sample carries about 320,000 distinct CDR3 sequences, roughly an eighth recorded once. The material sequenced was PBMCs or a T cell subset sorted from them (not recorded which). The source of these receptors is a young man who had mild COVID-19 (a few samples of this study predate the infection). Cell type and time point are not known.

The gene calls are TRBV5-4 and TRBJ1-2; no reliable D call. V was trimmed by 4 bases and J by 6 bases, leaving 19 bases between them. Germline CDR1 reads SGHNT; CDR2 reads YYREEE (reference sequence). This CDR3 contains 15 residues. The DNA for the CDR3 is TGTGCCAGCAGCCCTGCTGGGCGGGGTATCGATGGCTACACCTTC. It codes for CASSPAGRGIDGYTF. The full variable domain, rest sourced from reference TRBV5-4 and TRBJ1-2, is ETGVTQSPTHLIKTRGQQVTLRCSSQSGHNTVSWYQQALGQGPQFIFQYYREEENGRGNFPPRFSGLQFPNYSSELNVNALELDDSALYLCASSPAGRGIDGYTFGSGTRLTVV.

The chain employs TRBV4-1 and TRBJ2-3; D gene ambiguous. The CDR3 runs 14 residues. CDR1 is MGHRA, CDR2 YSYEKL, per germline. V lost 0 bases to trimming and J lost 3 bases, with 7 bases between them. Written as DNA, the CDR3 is TGCGCCAGCAGCCAAGACAGGCAGACAGATACGCAGTATTTT. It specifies CASSQDRQTDTQYF.

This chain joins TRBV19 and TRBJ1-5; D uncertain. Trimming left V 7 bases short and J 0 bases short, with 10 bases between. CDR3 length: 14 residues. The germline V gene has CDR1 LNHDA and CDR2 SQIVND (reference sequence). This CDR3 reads CASTWRNSNQPQHF. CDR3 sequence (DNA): TGTGCCAGTACCTGGAGAAATAGCAATCAGCCCCAGCATTTT.

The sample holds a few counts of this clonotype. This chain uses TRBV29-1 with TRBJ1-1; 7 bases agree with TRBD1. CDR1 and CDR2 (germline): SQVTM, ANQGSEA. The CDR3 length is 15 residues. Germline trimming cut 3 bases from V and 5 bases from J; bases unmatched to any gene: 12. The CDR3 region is CSVDSSMTGNTEAFF. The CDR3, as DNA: TGCAGCGTTGATTCCTCGATGACAGGGAATACTGAAGCTTTCTTT.

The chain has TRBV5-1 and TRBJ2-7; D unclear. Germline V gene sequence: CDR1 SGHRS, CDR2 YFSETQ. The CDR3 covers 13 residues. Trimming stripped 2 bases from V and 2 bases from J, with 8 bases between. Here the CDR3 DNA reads TGCGCCAGCAGCTTACCGTTAGCCTACGAGCAGTACTTC. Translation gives CASSLPLAYEQYF.

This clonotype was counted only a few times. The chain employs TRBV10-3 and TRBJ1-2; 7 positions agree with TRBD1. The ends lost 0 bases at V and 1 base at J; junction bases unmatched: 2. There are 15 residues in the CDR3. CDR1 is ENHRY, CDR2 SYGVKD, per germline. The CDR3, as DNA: TGTGCCATCAGTGAGTCCGGACAGGATAACTATGGCTACACCTTC. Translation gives CAISESGQDNYGYTF.

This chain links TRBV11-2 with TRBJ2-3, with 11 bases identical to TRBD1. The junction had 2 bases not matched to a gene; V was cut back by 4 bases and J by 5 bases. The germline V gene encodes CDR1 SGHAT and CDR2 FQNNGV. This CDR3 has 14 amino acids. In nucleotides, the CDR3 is TGTGCCAGCAGCTCAGGGACAGGGGGAGATACGCAGTATTTT. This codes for CASSSGTGGDTQYF.

CDR3 region: CASIMTRNTEAFF. CDR3 in DNA: TGTGCCAGCATCATGACCCGTAACACTGAAGCTTTCTTT. This chain links TRBV7-2 with TRBJ1-1; D gene uncertain. V was cut by 7 bases and J by 2 bases, with 11 bases left in between. Germline V lookup: CDR1 SGHTA, CDR2 FQGNSA. This CDR3 comprises 13 residues.

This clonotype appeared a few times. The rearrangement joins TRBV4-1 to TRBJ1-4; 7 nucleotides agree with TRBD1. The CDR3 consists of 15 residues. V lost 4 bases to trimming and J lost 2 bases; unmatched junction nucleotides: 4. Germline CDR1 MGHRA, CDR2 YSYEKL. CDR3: CASSRTGATNEKLFF. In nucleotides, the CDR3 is TGCGCCAGCAGCCGAACAGGGGCGACTAATGAAAAACTGTTTTTT.

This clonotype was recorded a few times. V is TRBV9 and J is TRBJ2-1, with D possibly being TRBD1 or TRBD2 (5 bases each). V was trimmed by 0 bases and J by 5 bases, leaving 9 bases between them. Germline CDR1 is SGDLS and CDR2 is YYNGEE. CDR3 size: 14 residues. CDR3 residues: CASSVGGMDNEQFF. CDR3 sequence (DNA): TGTGCCAGCAGCGTAGGGGGGATGGACAATGAGCAGTTCTTC. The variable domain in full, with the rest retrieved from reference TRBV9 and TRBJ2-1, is DSGVTQTPKHLITATGQRVTLRCSPRSGDLSVYWYQQSLDQGLQFLIQYYNGEERAKGNILERFSAQQFPDLHSELNLSSLELGDSALYFCASSVGGMDNEQFFGPGTRLTVL.

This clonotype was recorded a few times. CDR3 sequence: CASSLEPSLRGEQYV. Here the CDR3 DNA reads TGTGCCAGCAGCTTGGAACCTTCGTTGCGGGGGGAGCAGTACGTC. The chain links TRBV5-5 to TRBJ2-7; 7 nucleotides line up with TRBD2. The trim removed 0 bases at V and 7 bases at J, leaving 10 bases unmatched. Germline CDR1 reads SGHKS; CDR2 reads YYEKEE (reference sequence). The CDR3 totals 15 residues.

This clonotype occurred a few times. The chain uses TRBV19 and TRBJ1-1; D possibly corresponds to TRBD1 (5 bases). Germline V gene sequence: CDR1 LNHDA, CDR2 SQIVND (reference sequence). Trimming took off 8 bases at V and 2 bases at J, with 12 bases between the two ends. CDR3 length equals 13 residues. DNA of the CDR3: TGTGCCAGTCGGGGGTTCCCCAACACTGAAGCTTTCTTT. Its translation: CASRGFPNTEAFF.

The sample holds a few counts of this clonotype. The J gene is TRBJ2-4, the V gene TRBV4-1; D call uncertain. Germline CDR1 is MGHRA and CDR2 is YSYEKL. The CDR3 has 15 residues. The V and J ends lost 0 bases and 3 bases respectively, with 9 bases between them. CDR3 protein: CASSQDVQVKNIQYF. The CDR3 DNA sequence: TGCGCCAGCAGCCAAGACGTCCAGGTCAAAAACATTCAGTACTTC.

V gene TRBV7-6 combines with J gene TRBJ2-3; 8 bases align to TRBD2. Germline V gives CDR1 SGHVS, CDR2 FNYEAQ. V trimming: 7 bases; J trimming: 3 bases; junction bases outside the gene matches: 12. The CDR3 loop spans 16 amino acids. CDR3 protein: CASIHRTSSVTDTQYF. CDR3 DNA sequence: TGTGCCAGCATTCATAGGACTAGCAGTGTGACAGATACGCAGTATTTT. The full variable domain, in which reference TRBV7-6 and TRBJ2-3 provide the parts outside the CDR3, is GAGVSQSPRYKVTKRGQDVALRCDPISGHVSLYWYRQALGQGPEFLTYFNYEAQQDKSGLPNDRFSAERPEGSISTLTIQRTEQRDSAMYRCASIHRTSSVTDTQYFGPGTRLTVL.

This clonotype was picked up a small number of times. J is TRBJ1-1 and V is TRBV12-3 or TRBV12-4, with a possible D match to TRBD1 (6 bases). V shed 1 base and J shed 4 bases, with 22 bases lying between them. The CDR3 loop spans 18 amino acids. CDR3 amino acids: CASSLGLGAGAFSTEAFF. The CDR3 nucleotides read TGTGCCAGCAGTTTAGGCTTGGGGGCAGGGGCTTTTAGCACTGAAGCTTTCTTT.

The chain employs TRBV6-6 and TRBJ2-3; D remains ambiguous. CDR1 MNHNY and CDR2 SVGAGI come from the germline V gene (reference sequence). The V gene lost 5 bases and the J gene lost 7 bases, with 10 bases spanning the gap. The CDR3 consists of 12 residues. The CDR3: CASSPPGHTQYF. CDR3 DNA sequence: TGTGCCAGCAGTCCCCCTGGGCATACGCAGTATTTT.